This TCR beta chain emerged from a study of T cells in Graves' hyperthyroidism and ophthalmopathy. This clonotype was seen ten or more times. V lost 6 bases and J lost 2, with 13 bases in between. In germline, CDR1 is SNHLY, CDR2 FYNNEI. The CDR3 is 14 amino acids. RNA transcripts provided the source from which TCR beta CDR3 regions were amplified. Primed by the HTBI set, a first-round RT-PCR was run on the TCR CDR3. TCRdb analysed the multiplex PCR reads with MiXCR anew, one entry per CDR3 protein. The sample lists about 330,000 distinct CDR3 sequences; around 15% were seen once. The chain recombines TRBV2 with TRBJ2-5; a possible D gene is TRBD1 (5 bases). Sequenced: blood. The TCR comes from a woman aged 40 to 50 with Graves' ophthalmopathy. This CDR3 reads CASRRARAQETQYF. The CDR3 region has the DNA TGTGCCAGCAGGCGAGCCAGGGCTCAAGAGACCCAGTACTTC.